The next 9 T cell receptor beta chains were all read from a single sample in a study of T-cell reconstitution after alpha-beta-depleted transplantation in children. The TCRbeta library was prepared with unique molecular identifiers. MiXCR was run by TCRdb on the PCR reads, yielding one entry per CDR3 protein. Of approximately 9,000 distinct CDR3 sequences in the sample, about 15% are singletons; the top ten hold 53%. Sequences were derived from PBMCs, mostly from graft donor cells, sampled 60 days after TCRalphabeta/CD19-depleted stem cell transplant. Source of these receptors: a male patient between 5 and 17 years old who had a stem cell transplant for acute lymphoblastic leukemia, so the T cells may come from the graft donor.

This clonotype was recorded many times. This chain uses TRBV19 with TRBJ2-3, with D perhaps assigned TRBD1 or TRBD2 (5 bases each). The CDR3 is 15 amino acids. V lost 9 bases to trimming and J lost 4 bases, with 20 bases between them. CDR1 and CDR2 from the germline V gene are LNHDA and SQIVND (reference sequence). The CDR3 nucleotides are TGTGCCAGCAGGGCCTATCCGGGATTGGCAGATACGCAGTATTTT. This codes for CASRAYPGLADTQYF.

This clonotype showed up many times. J is TRBJ2-1 and V is TRBV29-1; 10 bases agree with TRBD2. This CDR3 is 13 amino acids long. Germline CDR1 reads SQVTM; CDR2 reads ANQGSEA. With 7 bases clipped from V and 4 bases from J, the junction kept 4 bases outside the gene matches. The CDR3 sequence: CSETSGFYNEQFF. CDR3 DNA: TGCAGCGAGACTAGCGGGTTTTACAATGAGCAGTTCTTC.

This clonotype was seen many times. This chain uses TRBV7-2 with TRBJ1-6; D gene ambiguous. With 4 bases removed from V and 8 bases from J, the gap between germline ends came to 9 bases. Germline V lookup: CDR1 SGHTA, CDR2 FQGNSA. This CDR3 has 13 residues. The CDR3 region is CASSSLSYSPLHF. The DNA of the CDR3 is TGTGCCAGCAGCTCGCTGTCTTATTCACCCCTCCACTTT.

This clonotype was counted many times. The chain links TRBV5-1 to TRBJ1-6, with D hard to call. Germline V gives CDR1 SGHRS, CDR2 YFSETQ. There are 12 residues in the CDR3. Trimming removed 5 bases at V and 7 bases at J, with 7 bases between. The CDR3 loop is CASSRENSPLHF. The CDR3 coding sequence is TGCGCCAGCAGTCGGGAGAATTCACCCCTCCACTTT.

This clonotype came up many times. The chain uses TRBV5-1 and TRBJ2-5, with a weak D call TRBD1 (5 bases). V lost 4 bases and J 5 bases, leaving 12 bases between the germline ends. Germline V gene lookup returns CDR1 SGHRS and CDR2 YFSETQ. This CDR3 spans 13 amino acids. CDR3 nucleotides: TGCGCCAGCAGCCCGCGGCCAGGGGAGACCCAGTACTTC. Translating gives CASSPRPGETQYF.

This clonotype was seen repeatedly, ten times or more. V is TRBV7-9 and J is TRBJ2-1; 12 positions match TRBD2. This CDR3 has 16 residues. Germline CDR1 and CDR2: SEHNR and FQNEAQ (reference sequence). After removal of 2 bases from V and 2 bases from J, the junction contained 1 base not matched to a gene. CDR3 bases: TGTGCCAGCAGCTTAAGACTAGCGGGGGCCTACAATGAGCAGTTCTTC. The encoded protein is CASSLRLAGAYNEQFF.

The chain recombines TRBV12-3 or TRBV12-4 with TRBJ1-2; 7 bases fit TRBD1. This CDR3 is 19 amino acids long. The CDR3 region is CTISLDGRGRQGYNYGYTF. In nucleotides, the CDR3 is TGTACCATCAGTTTAGATGGCCGGGGAAGACAGGGCTATAACTATGGCTACACCTTC.

This clonotype was detected ten times or more. The chain combines TRBV13 with TRBJ1-6; no reliable D call. Germline lookup yields CDR1 PRHDT and CDR2 FYEKMQ (reference sequence). This CDR3 comprises 14 residues. V was shortened by 4 bases and J by 11 bases, with 15 bases between the two germline ends. The DNA for the CDR3 is TGTGCCAGCAGCTCCCGGCTCCCGGCGACACCCCTCCACTTT. It is translated as CASSSRLPATPLHF.

This clonotype is judged large. V usage is TRBV9 and J usage is TRBJ2-7; the D gene is possibly TRBD2 (6 bases). There are 14 residues in the CDR3. V gave up 3 bases and J gave up 3 bases, with 13 bases separating them. Germline V gene lookup returns CDR1 SGDLS and CDR2 YYNGEE. The CDR3 DNA follows: TGTGCCAGCAGCGCCTACGTGGAGGGCTACGAGCAGTACTTC. It yields the protein CASSAYVEGYEQYF.